Below are 28 T cell receptor beta chains sequenced from a single sample in a study of spatial heterogeneity in lung cancer (dated by TCRdb to about 2019). The time point label corresponds to: sample taken at primary tumor resection. Whole RNA extracted from tumor and nontumor lung tissue, or from cryopreserved PBMC samples, was used for TCR sequencing without cell sorting. The library was built by means of 5' RACE. TCRdb records NextSeq 500 as the sequencer. TCRdb ran its own pipeline on the public reads, namely fastp trimming at Q25 and MiXCR clone calling, and kept in-frame beta chains. Records with the same CDR3 protein are collapsed into one entry carrying the most frequent genes and DNA. Within this sample are about 45,000 distinct CDR3 sequences, with over 9.5% of them counted one time only. The top ten hold approximately 42% of the sample. Material: PBMCs, obtained at surgery. These receptors originate from a female donor with early-stage non-small cell lung cancer.

This clonotype was counted only a few times. The chain recombines TRBV6-1 with TRBJ2-1, with 8 bases aligning to TRBD1. The ends lost 6 bases at V and 1 base at J; junction bases unmatched: 5. Per germline, CDR1 MNHNS and CDR2 SASEGT. This CDR3 is 15 amino acids long. CDR3 amino acids: CASSLTGASYNEQFF. The CDR3 DNA is TGTGCCAGCAGCCTGACAGGGGCTTCCTACAATGAGCAGTTCTTC.

The rearrangement uses TRBV7-6 and TRBJ2-2, with 12 bases matching TRBD2. With 1 base clipped from V and 4 bases from J, the junction kept 1 base outside the gene matches. CDR1 and CDR2 from the germline V gene are SGHVS and FNYEAQ. The CDR3 spans 16 residues. CDR3 sequence reads: CASSLGTSGATGELFF. CDR3 bases: TGTGCCAGCAGCTTAGGGACTAGCGGGGCCACCGGGGAGCTGTTTTTT.

The chain is built from TRBV7-8 and TRBJ1-4; 7 bases are shared with TRBD1. V dropped 5 bases and J dropped 8; count of bases not matched to a gene: 8. The CDR3 loop spans 14 amino acids. Germline CDR1 SGHVS, CDR2 FQNEAQ. DNA of the CDR3: TGTGCCAGCAGCCACGACAGGGTTTCGGAAAAACTGTTTTTT. Translated, it gives CASSHDRVSEKLFF.

The table lists this clonotype with a few counts. The chain recombines TRBV11-2 with TRBJ2-3, with TRBD2 matching 12 bases. V trimming: 5 bases; J trimming: 5 bases; junction bases outside the gene matches: 11. The germline CDR1 and CDR2 sequences are SGHAT and FQNNGV. CDR3 size: 17 residues. This CDR3 is CASSPTSGLAGIDTQYF. As DNA, the CDR3 is TGTGCCAGCAGCCCAACCTCTGGACTAGCGGGGATAGATACGCAGTATTTT.

V and J are TRBV20-1 and TRBJ1-3; maybe TRBD1 (6 bases). The CDR3 has 17 amino acids. In germline, CDR1 is DFQATT, CDR2 SNEGSKA (reference sequence). V was pared by 0 bases and J by 4 bases, with 19 bases between. In DNA form, the CDR3 reads TGCAGTGCTAGAGATCCTTCCACGGGGGCGGGCGGAAACACCATATATTTT. Translation gives CSARDPSTGAGGNTIYF.

V usage is TRBV5-4 and J usage is TRBJ1-2; unclear D gene. With 4 bases removed from V and 1 base from J, the gap between germline ends came to 8 bases. CDR3 length: 13 residues. CDR1 and CDR2 (germline): SGHNT, YYREEE (reference sequence). DNA for the CDR3: TGTGCCAGCAGCCTCTCCAGTAACTATGGCTACACCTTC. Residues: CASSLSSNYGYTF.

This clonotype was observed a few times. The chain is built from TRBV6-5 and TRBJ2-4; no firm D call. Germline V gene data show CDR1 as MNHEY and CDR2 as SVGAGI. Trimming pared 8 bases from V and 5 bases from J, leaving 4 bases between. CDR3 length: 10 residues. The CDR3 protein is CASGQNIQYF. The CDR3 region has the DNA TGTGCCAGCGGCCAAAACATTCAGTACTTC.

The table lists this clonotype with many counts. V is TRBV4-3 and J is TRBJ2-5, with TRBD2 matching over 11 bases. Germline values: CDR1 LGHNA, CDR2 YSLEER. V lost 1 base and J lost 2; bases outside the gene matches: 6. The CDR3 contains 17 residues. In DNA form, the CDR3 reads TGCGCCAGCAGCCAAGTTGGGTTAGCGGGGGGGCAAGAGACCCAGTACTTC. Its protein is CASSQVGLAGGQETQYF.

This clonotype has a handful of counts. The CDR3 region has the DNA TGTGCCAGCAGCCAATCCTGGACAGGCCTCCGATTACGAACTAATGAAAAACTGTTTTTT. Translating gives CASSQSWTGLRLRTNEKLFF. The chain employs TRBV3-1 and TRBJ1-4; 7 positions agree with TRBD1. CDR3 length: 20 amino acids. The germline CDR1 and CDR2 sequences are LGHDT and YNNKEL (reference sequence). J gave up 1 base and V 2 bases, and 16 bases lay outside the gene matches.

This clonotype was seen more than once but under ten times. J is TRBJ1-3 and V is TRBV5-1; unclear D gene. The CDR3 length is 16 residues. V gave up 4 bases and J gave up 0 bases, with 14 bases separating them. CDR1 is SGHRS and CDR2 is YFSETQ in the germline V gene. CDR3 bases: TGCGCCAGCAGCAGGATGCGGGGAATCTCTGGAAACACCATATATTTT. Protein sequence: CASSRMRGISGNTIYF.

CDR3 sequence reads: CASSLGYRTQYGYTF. The CDR3 region has the DNA TGTGCCAGCAGCTTAGGTTACCGGACACAGTATGGCTACACCTTC. This chain joins TRBV7-2 and TRBJ1-2; a weak D match, TRBD1 (5 bases). V was pared by 1 base and J by 5 bases, with 14 bases between. The CDR3 is made up of 15 amino acids. Germline assignment: CDR1 SGHTA and CDR2 FQGNSA.

The table lists this clonotype with many counts. CDR3 sequence: CASSQMVDGELFF. The CDR3 nucleotides are TGTGCCAGCAGCCAAATGGTGGACGGGGAGCTGTTTTTT. This chain connects TRBV14 to TRBJ2-2; D is uncertain. In germline, CDR1 is SGHDN, CDR2 FVKESK. Trimming took off 2 bases at V and 7 bases at J, with 8 bases between the two ends. The CDR3 sequence is 13 residues long.

This clonotype was picked up many times. V gene TRBV2 combines with J gene TRBJ2-2; D gene uncertain. V lost 8 bases and J lost 2, with 18 bases in between. The CDR3 runs to 16 residues. CDR1 and CDR2 from the germline V gene are SNHLY and FYNNEI. The CDR3 DNA follows: TGTGCCAGCGCTAAAAAGGTCCGGACCAACACCGGGGAGCTGTTTTTT. Protein: CASAKKVRTNTGELFF.

The chain carries TRBV30 and TRBJ1-1; possible D gene TRBD1, 5 bases. Germline V gives CDR1 GTSNPN, CDR2 SVGIG (reference sequence). V was pared by 3 bases and J by 7 bases, with 15 bases between. The CDR3 sequence is 13 residues long. The CDR3 coding sequence is TGTGCCTGGAGAGGGGCAAATTGGGGTGAAGCTTTCTTT. Residues: CAWRGANWGEAFF.

The table lists this clonotype with a few counts. The chain combines TRBV7-7 with TRBJ2-2; 9 nucleotides match TRBD2. The V gene end was trimmed by 5 bases and the J gene end by 11 bases; junction bases not matched to a gene: 12. Germline V gene sequence: CDR1 SSHAT, CDR2 FNYEAQ (reference sequence). The CDR3 spans 15 residues. The chain's CDR3 is CASSATLAGGPELFF. CDR3 DNA: TGTGCCAGCAGCGCCACACTAGCGGGCGGTCCCGAGCTGTTTTTT. Variable domain in full (rest from reference TRBV7-7 and TRBJ2-2): GAGVSQSPRYKVTKRGQDVTLRCDPISSHATLYWYQQALGQGPEFLTYFNYEAQPDKSGLPSDRFSAERPEGSISTLTIQRTEQRDSAMYRCASSATLAGGPELFFGEGSRLTVL.

CDR3 sequence: CASSIEGNTEAFF. The DNA for the CDR3 is TGTGCCAGTAGTATCGAAGGCAACACTGAAGCTTTCTTT. The J gene is TRBJ1-1, the V gene TRBV19; D not resolved. Deletions cut 3 bases from V and 2 bases from J, with 7 bases between. CDR1 is LNHDA, CDR2 SQIVND, per germline (reference sequence). This CDR3 has 13 residues.

The V call is TRBV29-1, the J call TRBJ1-2; D ambiguous. V lost 0 bases to trimming and J lost 7 bases, with 9 bases between them. The CDR3 is made up of 12 amino acids. CDR1 is SQVTM and CDR2 is ANQGSEA in the germline V gene. This CDR3 is CSVEDNGLGYTF. The CDR3, as DNA: TGCAGCGTTGAAGATAATGGGCTTGGCTACACCTTC. The full variable domain, its missing parts supplied by reference TRBV29-1 and TRBJ1-2, is SAVISQKPSRDICQRGTSLTIQCQVDSQVTMMFWYRQQPGQSLTLIATANQGSEATYESGFVIDKFPISRPNLTFSTLTVSNMSPEDSSIYLCSVEDNGLGYTFGSGTRLTVV.

This clonotype was recorded many times. The rearrangement joins TRBV18 to TRBJ1-6, with 7 bases identical to TRBD1. This CDR3 is 16 amino acids long. Per germline, CDR1 KGHSH and CDR2 LQKENI. With V trimmed by 1 base and J by 6 bases, 6 bases remained unmatched. The CDR3 coding sequence is TGTGCCAGCTCACCACTCCCGGACAGGATTAATTCACCCCTCCACTTT. Translating it yields CASSPLPDRINSPLHF.

Many counts were recorded for this clonotype. The genes are TRBV11-1 and TRBJ1-1; TRBD1 agrees at 10 bases. Trimming at V came to 5 bases and at J to 0 bases, leaving 6 bases not matched to a gene. The CDR3 consists of 16 residues. Germline V lookup: CDR1 SGHAT, CDR2 FQDESV (reference sequence). The CDR3 sequence is CASSTSGTGVNTEAFF. DNA of the CDR3: TGTGCCAGCAGCACCTCCGGGACAGGGGTGAACACTGAAGCTTTCTTT.

The V gene is TRBV27, the J gene TRBJ2-7; 9 bases align to TRBD1. This CDR3 comprises 17 residues. Germline values: CDR1 MNHEY, CDR2 SMNVEV (reference sequence). V shed 6 bases, J shed 2 bases, and the junction held 14 bases outside the gene matches. CDR3 in amino acids: CASSLTLPGQGAYEQYF. The CDR3 nucleotides read TGTGCCAGCAGCCTAACTTTACCGGGACAGGGTGCCTACGAGCAGTACTTC.

This clonotype occurred a few times. The chain joins TRBV20-1 to TRBJ2-5; TRBD2 agrees at 9 bases. J lost 1 base, V lost 6 bases, and 6 bases had no gene match. Germline V gene lookup returns CDR1 DFQATT and CDR2 SNEGSKA (reference sequence). The CDR3 extends over 14 amino acids. The DNA of the CDR3 is TGCAGTGCCCTCGAGCGGGGGGTCCAAGAGACCCAGTACTTC. Translated: CSALERGVQETQYF.

This clonotype appeared a few times. V and J are TRBV7-2 and TRBJ2-3, with a weak D call TRBD2 (6 bases). The CDR3 spans 13 residues. The germline CDR1 and CDR2 sequences are SGHTA and FQGNSA. V lost 0 bases, J lost 5 bases, and 6 bases lay in between. The CDR3 region is CASSLARGDTQYF. In nucleotides, the CDR3 is TGTGCCAGCAGCTTAGCGCGGGGAGATACGCAGTATTTT.

The chain joins TRBV14 to TRBJ1-2; D is unclear. V was trimmed by 3 bases and J by 5 bases, leaving 7 bases between them. Germline V lookup: CDR1 SGHDN, CDR2 FVKESK. The CDR3 extends over 12 amino acids. CDR3 bases: TGTGCCAGCAGCCAGGGAAGATATGGCTACACCTTC. Translation gives CASSQGRYGYTF.

This clonotype was seen many times. This chain connects TRBV7-2 to TRBJ1-1; 7 nucleotides match TRBD1. Per the germline V gene, CDR1 is SGHTA and CDR2 is FQGNSA. Germline trimming cut 7 bases from V and 5 bases from J; bases unmatched to any gene: 10. This CDR3 comprises 14 residues. CDR3 in amino acids: CASKGTATITEAFF. Here the CDR3 DNA reads TGTGCCAGCAAAGGGACAGCCACTATTACTGAAGCTTTCTTT.

This clonotype has more than one count but fewer than ten. This chain joins TRBV12-3 or TRBV12-4 and TRBJ1-5; perhaps TRBD1 as D (6 bases). CDR3 size: 18 residues. Trimming pared 2 bases from V and 0 bases from J, leaving 17 bases between. In DNA form, the CDR3 reads TGTGCCAGCAGTTTAAAGGCCCAGGGGTCTTATAGCAATCAGCCCCAGCATTTT. This codes for CASSLKAQGSYSNQPQHF.

This clonotype was found many times. The V gene is TRBV28, the J gene TRBJ2-7; no clear D. V lost 7 bases and J 1 base, leaving 11 bases between the germline ends. This CDR3 has 13 amino acids. Germline V gene sequence: CDR1 MDHEN, CDR2 SYDVKM. CDR3 in DNA: TGTGCCAGCACGTTCCGGCAGTCCTACGAGCAGTACTTC. Translated, it gives CASTFRQSYEQYF.

This clonotype was seen a handful of times. This chain joins TRBV20-1 and TRBJ2-7; TRBD2 aligns across 9 bases. The V and J ends lost 5 bases and 0 bases, in that order; junction bases with no gene match: 5. Germline lookup yields CDR1 DFQATT and CDR2 SNEGSKA (reference sequence). The CDR3 runs 14 residues. The CDR3 nucleotides are TGCAGTGCTCCAGCGGGGGGTGCCTCCTACGAGCAGTACTTC. It is translated as CSAPAGGASYEQYF.

This clonotype has more than one count but fewer than ten. The gene calls are TRBV28 and TRBJ2-7; D is possibly TRBD2 (5 bases). CDR1 and CDR2 (germline): MDHEN, SYDVKM. The CDR3 has 12 residues. The CDR3 loop is CAGGSLGYEQYF. The DNA of the CDR3 is TGTGCTGGAGGCAGCCTCGGCTACGAGCAGTACTTC.